A selection of T cell receptor beta chains follows, all from one sample in a study of CD8 T cells in ankylosing spondylitis. TCRdb independently ran MiXCR on the 5' RACE reads; one entry per CDR3 protein. Among roughly 220,000 distinct CDR3 sequences listed, roughly a tenth were seen once. Sequences were obtained from blood, either unsorted or a sorted T cell fraction (not recorded which). The receptors come from a male donor with ankylosing spondylitis or in good health (not recorded which). CDR3s include the opening cysteine and the closing phenylalanine or tryptophan. D genes are given only for firm matches. For some rows the clone size is stated as once, few or many, or as a class when expanded; others skip it.

-	TRBJ2-5	TRBV2	-	TGTGCCAGCAATCCCGACCGATCCCAAGAGACCCAGTACTTC	CASNPDRSQETQYF
-	TRBJ1-3	TRBV6-1	-	TGTGCCAGCATGGCACCCGGAAACACCATATATTTT	CASMAPGNTIYF
TRBD1	TRBJ1-1	TRBV20-1	-	TGCAGTGCCCAACCCGGACAGGTTGGCACTGAAGCTTTCTTT	CSAQPGQVGTEAFF
TRBD1	TRBJ2-3	TRBV5-6	-	TGTGCCAGCAGCTTGGCCCGGGACAGGACCACAGATACGCAGTATTTT	CASSLARDRTTDTQYF
TRBD1	TRBJ2-2	TRBV5-1	many	TGCGCCAGCAGATTCCTACAGGGGGAAATCGGGGAGCTGTTTTTT	CASRFLQGEIGELFF
-	TRBJ1-1	TRBV25-1	-	TGTGCCAGCAGGCAGGGTTTTAACACTGAAGCTTTCTTT	CASRQGFNTEAFF
-	TRBJ2-5	TRBV7-2	-	TGTGCCAGCAGCTTAGTCTCAGGTCCGGAGACCCAGTACTTC	CASSLVSGPETQYF
-	TRBJ1-3	TRBV11-1	many	TGTGCCAGTGGACGAGGAAACACCATATATTTT	CASGRGNTIYF
-	TRBJ2-1	TRBV11-2	many	TGTGCCAGCAGCCTACAAGGAGGGGGGCGGGTCGGTGAGCAGTTCTTC	CASSLQGGGRVGEQFF
TRBD2	TRBJ2-1	TRBV7-2	-	TGTACCAGCAGCGAAAGCGGGGGGAGCTCCTACAATGAGCAGTTCTTC	CTSSESGGSSYNEQFF
-	TRBJ1-2	TRBV15	few	TGTGCCACCAGCAGAGGAGGAGGGGGAGGCTATGGCTACACCTTC	CATSRGGGGGYGYTF
-	TRBJ1-1	TRBV21-1	few	TGTGCCAGCAGCGGCAAGGATAGGGCTAGTAACACTGAAGCTTTCTTT	CASSGKDRASNTEAFF
-	TRBJ2-7	TRBV7-2	many	TGTGCCAGCAGCTTTGGGCGGGATAACGAGCAGTACTTC	CASSFGRDNEQYF
-	TRBJ2-1	TRBV5-1	many	TGCGCCAGCCAGCAGACTGCCTACAATGAGCAGTTCTTC	CASQQTAYNEQFF
-	TRBJ1-5	TRBV4-2	-	TGTGCCAGCAGCCGGGAGGGAAACTCAGATCAGCCCCAGCATTTT	CASSREGNSDQPQHF
-	TRBJ2-7	TRBV3-1	many	TGTGCCAGCAGCCAAGCCCGGGGCCGGGGTACTTACGAGCAGTACTTC	CASSQARGRGTYEQYF
TRBD1	TRBJ1-1	TRBV5-5	many	TGTGCCAGCAGCTTGGTGGGGACAGGGGTCGGAACTGAAGCTTTCTTT	CASSLVGTGVGTEAFF
-	TRBJ2-1	TRBV7-2	-	TGTGCCAGCAGCTTAGCCTGGACAGCTTACAATGAGCAGTTCTTC	CASSLAWTAYNEQFF
-	TRBJ2-3	TRBV5-1	-	TGCGCCAGCAGCCCCGGACAACCTAGCACAGATACGCAGTATTTT	CASSPGQPSTDTQYF
TRBD2	TRBJ2-7	TRBV12-3/TRBV12-4	-	TGTGCCAGCAGTGAGGTCAGCGGGGGGAGTAGGTACGAGCAGTACTTC	CASSEVSGGSRYEQYF
-	TRBJ1-1	TRBV5-1	many	TGCGCCAGCAGCTTGATATGGAGAGCTGGAGAAGCTTTCTTT	CASSLIWRAGEAFF
TRBD2	TRBJ2-3	TRBV24-1	-	TGTGCCAGCACTATGCTAGCGGGGGATACTCCTAGCACAGATACGCAGTATTTT	CASTMLAGDTPSTDTQYF
TRBD1	TRBJ2-5	TRBV12-3/TRBV12-4	-	TGTGCCAGCAATCCCAGGGGGCCACAAGAGACCCAGTACTTC	CASNPRGPQETQYF
-	TRBJ2-7	TRBV27	many	TGTGCCAGCAGTTCCCCGGGACCCAGCTACGAGCAGTACTTC	CASSSPGPSYEQYF
TRBD2	TRBJ2-3	TRBV6-1	-	TGTGCCAGCACCCCGAGGGCGGGGGGCACAGATACGCAGTATTTT	CASTPRAGGTDTQYF
TRBD1	TRBJ2-2	TRBV4-1	many	TGCGCCAGCAGCGCAACCCTGGACAGGGCTACCGGGGAGCTGTTTTTT	CASSATLDRATGELFF
-	TRBJ2-3	TRBV5-6	many	TGTGCCAGCAGCTCGGGTTTACAGGATACGCAGTATTTT	CASSSGLQDTQYF
-	TRBJ2-3	TRBV5-1	many	TGCGCCAGCAGCCTCGTTTCTACCGACACAGATACGCAGTATTTT	CASSLVSTDTDTQYF
-	TRBJ2-4	TRBV5-1	many	TGCGCCAGCAGCCCAGACAGCTTAAACATTCAGTACTTC	CASSPDSLNIQYF
-	TRBJ2-1	TRBV18	many	TGTGCCAGCTCACCGGCCTTTAGAAACTCCTACAATGAGCAGTTCTTC	CASSPAFRNSYNEQFF
TRBD1	TRBJ1-4	TRBV7-8	many	TGTGCCAGCAGATCAGACAGGGGAACCGAAAAACTGTTTTTT	CASRSDRGTEKLFF
TRBD1	TRBJ2-7	TRBV5-1	-	TGCGCCAGCAGCCCAAGCGGGACAGGGGATTTTCGCGAGCAGTACTTC	CASSPSGTGDFREQYF
-	TRBJ2-2	TRBV11-1	few	TGTGCCAGCAGTCGAAGGGCGATCACCGGGGAGCTGTTTTTT	CASSRRAITGELFF
-	TRBJ2-2	TRBV9	many	TGTGCCAGCAGCGCGCGGAACACCGGGGAGCTGTTTTTT	CASSARNTGELFF
TRBD1	TRBJ2-3	TRBV5-6	many	TGTGCCAGCAGCTACGACAGGGGTACGCAGTATTTT	CASSYDRGTQYF
-	TRBJ2-3	TRBV20-1	many	TGCAGTGCTATCCTCCGGGGGGCGCAGGCAGATACGCAGTATTTT	CSAILRGAQADTQYF
-	TRBJ2-3	TRBV14	-	TGTGCCAGCAGCGGGGGGATTACTCATAACACAGATACGCAGTATTTT	CASSGGITHNTDTQYF
TRBD1	TRBJ2-3	TRBV5-5	many	TGTGCCAGCAGCGATGGAGGGACAGGGGACACAGATACGCAGTATTTT	CASSDGGTGDTDTQYF
-	TRBJ2-7	TRBV29-1	many	TGCAGCGTTCGCGGGACAGCCGCCTACGAGCAGTACTTC	CSVRGTAAYEQYF
TRBD2	TRBJ2-2	TRBV7-2	few	TGTGCCAGCAGCCTCCTTAGCGGGGGGAGTGGGGAGCTGTTTTTT	CASSLLSGGSGELFF
-	TRBJ2-1	TRBV3-1	-	TGTGCCAGCAGCCGGGGGGGCCCACTCTCCTACAATGAGCAGTTCTTC	CASSRGGPLSYNEQFF
-	TRBJ2-1	TRBV20-1	many	TGCAGTGCTAAATCCGGGGGGTCAGGGGATGAGCAGTTCTTC	CSAKSGGSGDEQFF
-	TRBJ1-5	TRBV5-1	many	TGCGCCAGCGGCCCGGGGGGGCTAGATCAGCCCCAGCATTTT	CASGPGGLDQPQHF